This T cell receptor (beta chain) originates from a study of T cell responses to AZD1222 COVID-19 vaccine listed by TCRdb under 2021. Broadly, across the study: TCR sequencing was performed for approximately 240 trial participants, of whom around 200 were given two doses of AZD1222 and around 25 were given two doses of MenACWY control vaccine. Trial participants were enrolled by age into subgroups of 18-55, 56-69 and 70-plus years, and about 150, 27 and 61 TCR-sequenced participants, respectively, were included in these subgroups.

Trimming leaves V shorter by 1 base and J shorter by 3 bases, with the junction holding 3 bases beyond the gene matches. Looking up the germline V gene yields CDR1 MGHRA and CDR2 YSYEKL. The CDR3 runs 16 residues from the cysteine to the phenylalanine. Kept here is only the CDR3 DNA, which spans 48 bases and is read in frame from base 1. In light of the paper, this sample's time point label describes: about 28 days (+/-7) after the second vaccine dose. Because spike-specific TCR depth and breadth did not differ between the two schedules, AZD1222 recipients who got a second dose at roughly 4 weeks were pooled with those who got a second dose at roughly 12 weeks. Samples from vaccinated people were obtained from the UK trials COV001 and COV002, which included a single-blind randomized controlled phase 2/3 trial of AZD1222 (ChAdOx1 nCoV-19) in healthy adults. For TCRbeta chain sequencing, PBMC samples from trial participants were taken at day 0 and at day 28 after the second dose.

Concerning this clone itself: What this receptor recognizes is not known. Base qualities are missing; no much larger clone stands one base away.

The CDR3 regions of human TCRbeta chains were analyzed by immunosequencing. The authors' analysis ran thus. TCRs in the repertoires were matched against a reference library of SARS-CoV-2-specific TCRs that had been generated with the MIRA antigen-specificity platform. Breadth meant the fraction of unique TCRs that were SARS-CoV-2-associated, whereas depth meant the fraction of total T cells that were SARS-CoV-2-associated. Using the MIRA data, each spike-specific TCR was assigned both to the spike region to which the TCR was reactive and to a CD4 or CD8 class. Log10-transformed breadth and depth values were compared by one-way ANOVA with Sidak's multiple comparisons tests. Entries here come from immuneACCESS through TCRdb and include only in-frame sequences with V and J called. Some clones fail to appear in such tables; in the studies checked, an unresolved V gene covers under half of the shortfall, and the cause of the remainder is unknown. V and J calls and clone size are given by that table; D and trimming were obtained from the DNA. This sample gives hundreds of thousands of clones in total; 94% of them show up just once. The ten largest clones take up roughly 0.51% of the sample.

The investigation overall reported the following: After two AZD1222 doses, both the breadth and the depth of spike-specific TCRs were significantly higher than at day 0 and than in MenACWY recipients. Nearly half of unique spike-specific TCRs reportedly recognized epitopes outside regions mutated in the B.1.351 and B.1.1.7 variants. CD4 TCRs associated with the vaccine covered the entire spike protein, and the dominant responses were in regions 160-218 and 743-854. Conclusions about previously exposed vaccinees are limited because only a handful of AZD1222 recipients were SARS-CoV-2 seropositive at baseline. Because no day 14 peak-response samples were available, the repertoires could be characterized only after the peak T cell response. Participants were mostly white British and included more females than males, and it was suggested by the authors that clonal diversity may have been underestimated. In the small 56-69-year group, the increase in depth fell short of significance, most likely because of low power.

This sequence originates from an adult who received the AZD1222 COVID-19 vaccine. The chain was built from TRBV4-1 and TRBJ2-2, with 9 bases aligning to TRBD2. The source material was peripheral blood, sampled 28 days after the second AZD1222 dose. The encoded CDR3 is CASSQAPSGDTGELFF. The DNA is TGCGCCAGCAGCCAAGCCCCTAGCGGGGACACCGGGGAGCTGTTTTTT.